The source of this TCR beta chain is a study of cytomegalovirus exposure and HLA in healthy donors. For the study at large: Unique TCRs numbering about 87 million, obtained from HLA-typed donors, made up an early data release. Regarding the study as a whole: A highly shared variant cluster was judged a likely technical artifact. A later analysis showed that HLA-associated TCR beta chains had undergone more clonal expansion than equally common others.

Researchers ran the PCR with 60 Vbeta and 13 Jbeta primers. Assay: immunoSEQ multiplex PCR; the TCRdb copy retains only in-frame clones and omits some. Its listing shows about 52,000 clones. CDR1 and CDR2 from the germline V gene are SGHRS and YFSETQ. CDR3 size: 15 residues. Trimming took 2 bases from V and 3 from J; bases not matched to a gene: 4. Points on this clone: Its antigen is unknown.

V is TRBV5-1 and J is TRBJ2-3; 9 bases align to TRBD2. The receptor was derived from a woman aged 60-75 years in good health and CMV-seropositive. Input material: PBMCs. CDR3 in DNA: TGCGCCAGCAGCTTCGGGCGGGGGGGGACAGATACGCAGTATTTT. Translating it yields CASSFGRGGTDTQYF. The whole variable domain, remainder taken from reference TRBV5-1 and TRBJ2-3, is KAGVTQTPRYLIKTRGQQVTLSCSPISGHRSVSWYQQTPGQGLQFLFEYFSETQRNKGNFPGRFSGRQFSNSRSEMNVSTLELGDSALYLCASSFGRGGTDTQYFGPGTRLTVL.